This T cell receptor beta chain was documented in a study of T cell repertoires in cytomegalovirus infection. Study-wide context: Matching HLA type and CMV infection were both indicated by public TCR beta signatures. Regarding the study as a whole: CMV-specific TCR beta clonotypes restricted by HLA-C dominated the ex vivo response. The study identified carriers of CMV plus the relevant HLA from cumulative public TCR beta family frequency.

CDR3 length: 16 residues. V lost 5 bases to trimming and J lost 0 bases, with 11 bases between them. Germline-derived CDR1 and CDR2 are SEHNR and FQNEAQ (reference sequence). Notes on this clonotype: Its antigen is not known.

TCRdb reanalysed the reads using MiXCR and keeps one entry per CDR3 protein. This sample has 680,000 or so distinct CDR3 sequences, with about a third found just once. Material for sequencing was PBMCs. This TCR was sampled from a human donor in good health (CMV status not recorded). Some clones in this sample may be carry-over from other donors' samples. The V gene is TRBV7-9, the J gene TRBJ1-6; D not resolved. The CDR3 loop reads CASSDRRSSYNSPLHF. The DNA of the CDR3 is TGTGCCAGCAGCGATCGTCGCTCCTCCTATAATTCACCCCTCCACTTT.